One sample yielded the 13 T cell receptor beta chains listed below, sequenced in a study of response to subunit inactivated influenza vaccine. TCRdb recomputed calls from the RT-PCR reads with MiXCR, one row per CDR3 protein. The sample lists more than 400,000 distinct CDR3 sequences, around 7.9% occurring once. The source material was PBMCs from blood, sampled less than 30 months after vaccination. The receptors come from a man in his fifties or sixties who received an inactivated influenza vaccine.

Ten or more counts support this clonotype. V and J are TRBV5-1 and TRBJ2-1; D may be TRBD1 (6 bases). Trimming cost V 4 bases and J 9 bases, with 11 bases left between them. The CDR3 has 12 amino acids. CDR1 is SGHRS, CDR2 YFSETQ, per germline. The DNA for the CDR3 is TGCGCCAGCAGCCTACAGGGCGGTGAGCAGTTCTTC. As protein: CASSLQGGEQFF.

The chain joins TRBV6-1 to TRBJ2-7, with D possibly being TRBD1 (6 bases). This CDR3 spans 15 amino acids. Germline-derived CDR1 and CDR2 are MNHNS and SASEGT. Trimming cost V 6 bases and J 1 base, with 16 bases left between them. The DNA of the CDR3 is TGTGCCAGCAGCAGACAGGCTAGCAGATCCTACGAGCAGTACTTC. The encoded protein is CASSRQASRSYEQYF.

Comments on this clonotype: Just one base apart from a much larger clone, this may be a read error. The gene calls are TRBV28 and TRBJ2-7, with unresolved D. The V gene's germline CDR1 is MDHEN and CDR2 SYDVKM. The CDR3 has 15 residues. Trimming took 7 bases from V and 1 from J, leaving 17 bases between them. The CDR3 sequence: CASTAPVRASYEQYF. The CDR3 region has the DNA TGTGCCAGCACTGCACCCGTTCGGGCATCCTACGAGCAGTACTTC.

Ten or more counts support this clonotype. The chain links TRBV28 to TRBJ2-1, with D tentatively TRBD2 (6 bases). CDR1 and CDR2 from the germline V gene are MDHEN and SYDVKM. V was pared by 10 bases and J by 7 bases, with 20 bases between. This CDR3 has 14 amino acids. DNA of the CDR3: TGTGCCACCCTGAACGGACTATCGGGGAATGAGCAGTTCTTC. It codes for CATLNGLSGNEQFF.

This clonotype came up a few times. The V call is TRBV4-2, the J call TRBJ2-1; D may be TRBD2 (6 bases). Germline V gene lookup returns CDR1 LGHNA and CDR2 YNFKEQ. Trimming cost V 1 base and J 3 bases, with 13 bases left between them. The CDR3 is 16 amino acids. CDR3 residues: CASSQGELALYNEQFF. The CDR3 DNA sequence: TGTGCCAGCAGCCAAGGGGAACTAGCTCTCTACAATGAGCAGTTCTTC.

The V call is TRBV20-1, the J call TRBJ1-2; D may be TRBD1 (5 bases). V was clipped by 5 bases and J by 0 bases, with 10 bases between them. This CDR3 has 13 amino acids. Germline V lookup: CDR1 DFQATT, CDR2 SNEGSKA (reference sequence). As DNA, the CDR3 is TGCAGTGCTCCGGACAAATCTAACTATGGCTACACCTTC. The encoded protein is CSAPDKSNYGYTF.

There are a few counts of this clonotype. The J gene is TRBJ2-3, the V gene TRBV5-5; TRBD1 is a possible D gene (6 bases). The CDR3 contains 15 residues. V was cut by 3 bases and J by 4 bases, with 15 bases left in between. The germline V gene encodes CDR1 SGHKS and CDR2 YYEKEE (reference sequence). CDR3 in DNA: TGTGCCAGCAGCTCTACAGGGTCGTTCCCAGATACGCAGTATTTT. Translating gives CASSSTGSFPDTQYF.

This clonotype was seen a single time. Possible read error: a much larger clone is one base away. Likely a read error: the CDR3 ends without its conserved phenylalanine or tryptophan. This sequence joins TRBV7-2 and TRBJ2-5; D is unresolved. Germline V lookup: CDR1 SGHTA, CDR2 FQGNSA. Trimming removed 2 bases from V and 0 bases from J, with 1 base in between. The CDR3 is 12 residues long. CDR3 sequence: CASSLYQETQYL. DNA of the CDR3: TGTGCCAGCAGCTTATACCAAGAGACCCAGTACCTC.

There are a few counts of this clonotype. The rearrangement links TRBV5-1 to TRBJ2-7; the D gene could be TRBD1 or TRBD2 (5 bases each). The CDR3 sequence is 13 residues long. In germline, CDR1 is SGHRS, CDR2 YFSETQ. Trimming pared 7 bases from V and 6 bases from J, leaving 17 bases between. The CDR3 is CASALAGASEQYF. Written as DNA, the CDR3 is TGCGCCAGCGCTCTGGCCGGGGCTAGCGAGCAGTACTTC.

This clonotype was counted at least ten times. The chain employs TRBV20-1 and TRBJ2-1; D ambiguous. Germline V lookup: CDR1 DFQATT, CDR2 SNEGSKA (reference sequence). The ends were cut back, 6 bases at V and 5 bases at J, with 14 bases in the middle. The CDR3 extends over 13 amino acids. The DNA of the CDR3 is TGCAGTGCCCCCTCCTCGGCCCACAATGAGCAGTTCTTC. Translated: CSAPSSAHNEQFF.

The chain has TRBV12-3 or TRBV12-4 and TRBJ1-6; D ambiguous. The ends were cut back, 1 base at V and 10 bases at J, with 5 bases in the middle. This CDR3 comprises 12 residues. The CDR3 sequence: CASSLDGSPLHF. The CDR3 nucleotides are TGTGCCAGCAGTTTAGATGGGTCACCCCTCCACTTT.

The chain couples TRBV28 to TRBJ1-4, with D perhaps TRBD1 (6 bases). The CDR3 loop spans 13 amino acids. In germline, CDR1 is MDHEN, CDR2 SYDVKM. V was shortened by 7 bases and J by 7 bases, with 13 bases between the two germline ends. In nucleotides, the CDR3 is TGTGCCAGCACCAGGGGAAGCGGTGAAAAACTGTTTTTT. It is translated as CASTRGSGEKLFF.

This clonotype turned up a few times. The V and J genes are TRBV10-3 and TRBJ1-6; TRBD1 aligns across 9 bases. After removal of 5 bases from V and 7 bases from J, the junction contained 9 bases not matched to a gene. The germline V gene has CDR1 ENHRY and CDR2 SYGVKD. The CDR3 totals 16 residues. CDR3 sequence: CAISQAGTGNNSPLHF. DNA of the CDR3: TGTGCCATCAGTCAAGCCGGGACAGGGAACAATTCACCCCTCCACTTT.